These T cell receptor beta chains were read from a single sample in a study of control samples from healthy donors and cancer patients. Profiled with immunoSEQ multiplex PCR; TCRdb holds only in-frame clones, not every one. The repertoire holds some 140,000 clones, about 95% seen once, with 12% to 15% in the top ten. Sequencing was performed on PBMCs. These receptors were taken from a man between 60 and 70 years old with colorectal cancer. The CDR3 runs from the conserved cysteine through the conserved F or W. D genes are given only for firm matches. Rows give clone size only sometimes, using once, few, many, or a class for an expanded clone.

cdr3_aa cdr3_nt j_call v_call clone_size d_call
CASSPTGGADYGYTF TGTGCCAGCAGCCCCACAGGGGGCGCGGACTATGGCTACACCTTC TRBJ1-2 TRBV9 - TRBD1
CASSRTSGGAGDTQYF TGTGCCAGCAGCCGTACTAGCGGGGGGGCTGGAGATACGCAGTATTTT TRBJ2-3 TRBV7-2 - TRBD2
CASSGAGASYNEQFF TGTGCCAGCAGCGGGGCGGGGGCCTCCTACAATGAGCAGTTCTTC TRBJ2-1 TRBV5-4 - -
CASSDGAGTATNKQFF TGTGCCAGCAGTGACGGTGCCGGGACAGCCACGAATAAGCAGTTCTTC TRBJ2-1 TRBV25-1 - TRBD1
CASNNGGNTEAFF TGCGCCAGCAACAACGGGGGGAACACTGAAGCTTTCTTT TRBJ1-1 TRBV5-1 - -
CASSLGQNQPQHF TGCGCCAGCAGCTTGGGACAGAATCAGCCCCAGCATTTT TRBJ1-5 TRBV5-1 few -
CASSLAPGTAYGYTF TGTGCCAGCAGCTTAGCCCCTGGGACAGCCTATGGCTACACCTTC TRBJ1-2 TRBV7-2 - TRBD1
CASSLGEYGYTF TGTGCCAGCAGCTTAGGAGAGTATGGCTACACCTTC TRBJ1-2 TRBV5-4 - -
CASSRQQGARETQYF TGTGCCAGTAGTAGGCAGCAGGGGGCACGAGAGACCCAGTACTTC TRBJ2-5 TRBV19 - TRBD1
CASMGVVGKLFF TGTGCCAGTATGGGTGTTGTAGGAAAACTGTTTTTT TRBJ1-4 TRBV19 - -
CASSFGQGDSGANVLTF TGTGCCAGCAGTTTTGGACAGGGAGACTCTGGGGCCAACGTCCTGACTTTC TRBJ2-6 TRBV5-6 - TRBD1
CASSEGQGVNEQFF TGTGCCAGCAGTGAAGGACAGGGGGTGAATGAGCAGTTCTTC TRBJ2-1 TRBV6-1 - TRBD1
CASSLGQGAGGELFF TGTGCCAGCAGCTTGGGGCAGGGAGCCGGCGGGGAGCTGTTTTTT TRBJ2-2 TRBV5-6 - -
CASSEVIQPQHF TGTGCCAGCAGTGAAGTGATTCAGCCCCAGCATTTT TRBJ1-5 TRBV6-1 - -
CASSVELRLGNEQFF TGTGCCAGCAGCGTAGAGCTGAGGTTGGGGAATGAGCAGTTCTTC TRBJ2-1 TRBV9 - -
CASSISQDYSNQPQHF TGTGCCAGTAGTATTTCCCAGGATTATAGCAATCAGCCCCAGCATTTT TRBJ1-5 TRBV19 - -
CASSPQGLYRETQYF TGTGCCAGCAGCCCACAGGGGCTCTATCGGGAGACCCAGTACTTC TRBJ2-5 TRBV6-5 - TRBD1
CASSLPLANYGYTF TGTGCCAGCAGTTTACCTCTGGCTAACTATGGCTACACCTTC TRBJ1-2 TRBV28 - -
CASSSIQGAVLTEAFF TGTGCCAGCAGTTCCATACAGGGGGCGGTTCTCACTGAAGCTTTCTTT TRBJ1-1 TRBV6-2/TRBV6-3 - TRBD1
CTADRQETQYF TGCACCGCGGACAGGCAAGAGACCCAGTACTTC TRBJ2-5 TRBV29-1 - TRBD1
CASSFMVSSTDTQYF TGTGCCAGCAGTTTTATGGTATCTAGCACAGATACGCAGTATTTT TRBJ2-3 TRBV27 - -
CASSLFDSTNEKLFF TGTGCCAGCAGCTTATTTGATAGTACTAATGAAAAACTGTTTTTT TRBJ1-4 TRBV7-9 - -
CSVAQGPTNEQFF TGCAGCGTTGCCCAGGGGCCCACCAATGAGCAGTTCTTC TRBJ2-1 TRBV29-1 - -
CSGQGGVTEAFF TGCAGCGGCCAGGGGGGCGTCACTGAAGCTTTCTTT TRBJ1-1 TRBV29-1 - TRBD1
CASNYGRADTQYF TGTGCCAGCAATTATGGCCGGGCAGATACGCAGTATTTT TRBJ2-3 TRBV6-6 once -
CASSLSWGYTF TGTGCCAGCAGTTTGTCGTGGGGCTACACCTTC TRBJ1-2 TRBV12-3/TRBV12-4 - -
CAWRTGDSFSGNTIYF TGTGCCTGGAGGACCGGGGACAGTTTTAGTGGAAACACCATATATTTT TRBJ1-3 TRBV30 - TRBD1
CASSTGQGDEKLFF TGTGCCAGCAGTACGGGACAGGGGGATGAAAAACTGTTTTTT TRBJ1-4 TRBV28 - TRBD1
CASSRTGAKDRLFF TGTGCCAGCAGCCGGACAGGGGCAAAAGATAGGCTGTTTTTT TRBJ1-4 TRBV6-6 - TRBD1
CASSLMGGLAKNIQYF TGTGCCAGCAGCTTGATGGGGGGTCTAGCCAAAAACATTCAGTACTTC TRBJ2-4 TRBV5-6 - -
CASSVAGGVQETQYF TGTGCCAGCAGCGTAGCCGGGGGGGTTCAAGAGACCCAGTACTTC TRBJ2-5 TRBV9 - TRBD2
CASSRSWGPATNEKLFF TGTGCCAGCAGCAGGTCGTGGGGTCCAGCAACTAATGAAAAACTGTTTTTT TRBJ1-4 TRBV21-1 - -
CASSQDYWEGAGEKLFF TGTGCCAGCAGCCAAGATTACTGGGAAGGGGCAGGGGAAAAACTGTTTTTT TRBJ1-4 TRBV14 - -
CASSLPGRQTEAFF TGTGCCAGCTCACTACCAGGGAGGCAAACTGAAGCTTTCTTT TRBJ1-1 TRBV18 - -
CASSLEVRPGEDGYTF TGTGCCAGCAGCTTAGAGGTCCGCCCGGGGGAGGATGGCTACACCTTC TRBJ1-2 TRBV7-2 few -
CASSSASGGTLGETQYF TGTGCCAGCAGTTCGGCTAGCGGGGGGACACTCGGGGAGACCCAGTACTTC TRBJ2-5 TRBV2 - TRBD2